The table lists the clone carrying this T cell receptor beta chain with a count of one. This entry comes from a study of T cell changes during pregnancy in multiple sclerosis. TCRdb keeps only in-frame clones here, not all; method: immunoSEQ multiplex PCR. The table lists tens of thousands of clones, 93% of them singletons. The V segment lost 4 bases and the J segment 6 bases; nucleotides outside the gene matches: 7. CDR3 length: 14 amino acids. The germline V gene encodes CDR1 SGHDT and CDR2 YYEEEE. This chain joins TRBV5-6 and TRBJ2-4, with 7 bases that match TRBD1. The specimen comprised CD8+ T cells from peripheral blood mononuclear cells, sampled in the third trimester of pregnancy. The receptor was isolated from a female donor with multiple sclerosis, enrolled in a pregnancy study. DNA for the CDR3: TGTGCCAGCAGCCGTCGACGACAGGGAAACATTCAGTACTTC. This codes for CASSRRRQGNIQYF.